This T cell receptor (beta chain) appears in the sequencing data of a study of shared clonotypes between healthy human individuals. General study findings and limits: Few donors restricted represented genetic and exposure-history diversity. Generation probability values for non-shared clonotypes were lower than those for clonotypes shared by all four donors.

CD45RO-negative, CCR7-selected cells formed the naive CD8 fraction, which excluded terminally differentiated effector memory CD45RA+ cells. For this clone: Its antigen is as yet unknown.

Execution of the assay was at deep level. Over several immunoSEQ plates, each subset's genomic DNA was distributed in even portions. Sequencing was performed with immunoSEQ multiplex PCR; in TCRdb, only in-frame clones are kept and a portion is missing. Of about 2 million clones in the sample, approximately 94% were seen once. This TCR was recovered from a man in his late teens or twenties in good health. Material for sequencing was naive CD8+ T cells sorted from blood.

This CDR3 is CASRQGGSEQYF. The CDR3 coding sequence is TGTGCCAGCCGTCAGGGGGGATCCGAGCAGTACTTC. V is TRBV7-9 and J is TRBJ2-7, with D maybe TRBD1 (7 bases). The CDR3 has 12 amino acids. V was shortened by 8 bases and J by 6 bases, with 14 bases between the two germline ends. Germline V gene data show CDR1 as SEHNR and CDR2 as FQNEAQ (reference sequence).